This TCR beta chain stems from a study of cytomegalovirus exposure and HLA in healthy donors. Regarding the study as a whole: Later findings reportedly placed an Asian-associated ancestry cluster below the approximately 670-donor mean for N-insertions.

Points on this clone: Its cognate antigen is unknown.

V lost 3 bases and J 2 bases, leaving 13 bases between the germline ends. In germline, CDR1 is LGHNT, CDR2 FRNRAP. The CDR3 loop spans 15 amino acids. PCR primers comprised 60 Vbeta and 13 Jbeta primers. How the authors handled the data: As a later analysis found, there were about 80 million unique TCR beta chains, of which roughly 11 million were shared. Profiling relied on immunoSEQ multiplex PCR, and the TCRdb table lists in-frame clones only, not all of them. Clone size and V and J calls were adopted from that table, with D and trimming inferred from the DNA. The repertoire consists of about 94,000 clones, with roughly four fifths occurring once and the leading ten covering 10%.

J is TRBJ2-5 and V is TRBV12-5; a weak D match, TRBD2 (6 bases). The sequence was obtained from a human donor in good health. Material: PBMCs. The CDR3 protein is CASGFGPAGQETQYF. The CDR3 region has the DNA TGTGCTAGTGGTTTCGGGCCTGCGGGACAAGAGACCCAGTACTTC.